This T cell receptor (beta chain) derives from a study of cytomegalovirus exposure and HLA in healthy donors. The PCR contained 60 Vbeta and 13 Jbeta primers. Assay used: immunoSEQ multiplex PCR; TCRdb lists only in-frame clones, some missing. The sample contains about 140,000 clones, 70% to 85% of which appear only once. This clone was recorded only once. What it binds is not known. Trimming cost V 5 bases and J 2 bases; bases outside gene matches: 3. The CDR3 loop spans 14 amino acids. Germline-derived CDR1 and CDR2 are MNHEY and SVGAGI. Points from the study as a whole: The authors enumerated over 150 TCR beta chains as linked to cytomegalovirus. A later analysis linked around 15,000 TCR beta sequences to HLA alleles at 0.05 false discovery rate. Across all donors, roughly uniform sequencing depth was an assumption of the presence/absence analyses. In a later analysis, donors in an Asian-associated ancestry cluster reportedly had fewer N-insertions in productive TCRs than the cohort mean.

The clonotype originates from a male donor in good health and CMV-seronegative. The rearrangement links TRBV6-5 to TRBJ1-5; 7 bases are a match to TRBD1. Sequences were obtained from PBMCs. CDR3 sequence: CASSEGGGNQPQHF. The CDR3 DNA follows: TGTGCCAGCAGTGAAGGGGGCGGCAATCAGCCCCAGCATTTT.